This T cell receptor beta chain was captured in a study of cytomegalovirus exposure and HLA in healthy donors. Study summary: An early data release held 70 million to 90 million unique TCRs from HLA-typed donors. Study outcomes and limitations: There was a cluster of highly shared sequence variants that was likely a sequencing artifact. V- and J-gene trimming of TCR beta was linked (in a later analysis) to a missense DCLRE1C variant.

Turning to this clone: Its antigen is not known.

The V end was cut by 1 base, the J end by 4 bases, with 3 bases between. From germline, CDR1 is SEHNR and CDR2 FQNEAQ (reference sequence). There are 12 residues in the CDR3. Amplification used 60 Vbeta primers and 13 Jbeta primers. Data came from immunoSEQ multiplex PCR; TCRdb stores just in-frame clones and leaves some out. The data contain 100,000 to 150,000 clones, about two thirds of them singletons. The chain carries TRBV7-9 and TRBJ2-3; the D is unclear. Sequencing was performed on PBMCs. The sequence derives from a man aged 25 to 45 in good health and CMV-seronegative. The CDR3 coding sequence is TGTGCCAGCAGCTTAGTAGCAGATACGCAGTATTTT. It yields the protein CASSLVADTQYF.